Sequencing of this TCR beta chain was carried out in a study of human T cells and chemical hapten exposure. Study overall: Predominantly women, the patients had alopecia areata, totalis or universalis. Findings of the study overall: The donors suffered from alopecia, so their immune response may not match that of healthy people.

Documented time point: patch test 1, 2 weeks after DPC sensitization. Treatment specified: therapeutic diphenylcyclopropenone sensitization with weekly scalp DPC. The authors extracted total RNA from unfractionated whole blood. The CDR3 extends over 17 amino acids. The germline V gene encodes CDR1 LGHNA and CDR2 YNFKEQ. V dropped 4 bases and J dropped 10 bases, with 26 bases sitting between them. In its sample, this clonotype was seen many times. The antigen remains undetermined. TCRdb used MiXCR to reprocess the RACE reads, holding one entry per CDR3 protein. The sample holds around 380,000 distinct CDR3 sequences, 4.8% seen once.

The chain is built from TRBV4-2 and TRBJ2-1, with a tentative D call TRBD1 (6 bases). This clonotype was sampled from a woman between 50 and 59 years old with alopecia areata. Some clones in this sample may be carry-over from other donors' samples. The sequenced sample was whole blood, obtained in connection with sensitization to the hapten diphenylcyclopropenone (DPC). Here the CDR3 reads CASSPPGVLDRIREQFF. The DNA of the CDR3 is TGTGCCAGCAGCCCCCCAGGGGTGCTGGACCGTATTAGGGAGCAGTTCTTC.